These 21 T cell receptor beta chains were all obtained from the same sample, sequenced in a study of tumor-infiltrating lymphocytes in primary liver carcinoma. Unsorted whole blood yielded blood RNA, and germline DNA was extracted as well. With a constant-region primer, TCR beta cDNA was made from approximately 500 ng of total RNA. Researchers made the TCR beta libraries by running three nested multiplex PCR rounds with slightly modified ARM-PCR. PCR rounds one and two used TRBV1-TRBV30 forward primers with a C-beta reverse primer for 10 cycles each. MiXCR, applied by TCRdb to the multiplex PCR reads, yields one record per CDR3 protein. This sample yields 310,000 or so distinct CDR3 sequences, of which around three fifths are seen a single time; roughly 6.5% belongs to the top ten. The sample taken for sequencing was peripheral blood. The source of these receptors is a man aged 35-49 years with primary liver carcinoma and hepatitis B virus infection.

The chain employs TRBV28 and TRBJ1-2; TRBD1 agrees at 7 bases. The CDR3 loop spans 16 amino acids. The V gene end was trimmed by 8 bases and the J gene end by 11 bases; junction bases not matched to a gene: 23. The germline V gene encodes CDR1 MDHEN and CDR2 SYDVKM. The CDR3 sequence is CASLDLTTGTNTGYTF. The CDR3, as DNA: TGTGCCAGCCTTGATTTGACGACAGGGACCAACACGGGGTACACCTTC.

This clonotype appeared many times. V gene TRBV11-1 combines with J gene TRBJ2-3, with 9 bases that match TRBD2. CDR3 length: 18 amino acids. The V segment lost 1 base and the J segment 3 bases; nucleotides outside the gene matches: 11. Germline V lookup: CDR1 SGHAT, CDR2 FQDESV (reference sequence). CDR3 in amino acids: CASSLGSRLAGPTDTQYF. In DNA form, the CDR3 reads TGTGCCAGCAGCTTAGGTTCGCGGCTAGCGGGACCTACAGATACGCAGTATTTT.

This chain links TRBV11-2 with TRBJ1-1, with a weak D call TRBD1 (5 bases). This CDR3 comprises 15 residues. CDR1 SGHAT and CDR2 FQNNGV come from the germline V gene. Trimming stripped 9 bases from V and 1 base from J, with 18 bases between. CDR3 sequence: CASNLRPQANTEAFF. As DNA, the CDR3 is TGTGCCAGTAACTTAAGGCCACAGGCGAACACTGAAGCTTTCTTT.

On this clonotype: With a much larger clone just one base away, this may be a read error. This chain connects TRBV14 to TRBJ1-5; D is unclear. The V gene lost 6 bases and the J gene lost 5 bases, with 11 bases spanning the gap. CDR3 length: 13 amino acids. CDR1 and CDR2 (germline): SGHDN, FVKESK. CDR3 nucleotides: TGTGCCAGCAGTAACGGCCGCTATCAGCCCCAGCATTTT. Amino acid sequence: CASSNGRYQPQHF. The full variable domain, in which reference TRBV14 and TRBJ1-5 provide the parts outside the CDR3, is EAGVTQFPSHSVIEKGQTVTLRCDPISGHDNLYWYRRVMGKEIKFLLHFVKESKQDESGMPNNRFLAERTGGTYSTLKVQPAELEDSGVYFCASSNGRYQPQHFGDGTRLSIL.

Note on this clonotype: This could be a read error, since a much larger clone is one nucleotide away. The rearrangement links TRBV6-5 to TRBJ2-7; 9 bases fit TRBD2. The germline V gene encodes CDR1 MNHEY and CDR2 SVGAGI. This CDR3 spans 15 amino acids. The DNA for the CDR3 is TGTGCCAGCAGTTCGACCCTAGCGGGACAAGGCGAGCAGTCCTTC. This translates into CASSSTLAGQGEQSF.

This clonotype was seen only a few times. V usage is TRBV6-2 or TRBV6-3 and J usage is TRBJ2-1; 14 bases are a match to TRBD2. The CDR3 extends over 17 amino acids. After removal of 2 bases from V and 7 bases from J, the junction contained 7 bases not matched to a gene. Looked up from germline, CDR1 is MNHEY and CDR2 is SVGEGT. CDR3 in amino acids: CASSYTKGLAGANEQFF. The CDR3 nucleotides read TGTGCCAGCAGTTACACGAAGGGACTAGCGGGAGCGAATGAGCAGTTCTTC.

The chain joins TRBV4-1 to TRBJ2-2, with D perhaps TRBD2 (5 bases). V dropped 3 bases and J dropped 6 bases, with 20 bases sitting between them. The length of the CDR3 is 17 residues. Germline V gene sequence: CDR1 MGHRA, CDR2 YSYEKL. The CDR3 reads CASSQLSREWRPGELFF. The CDR3 region has the DNA TGCGCCAGCAGCCAGCTATCTAGGGAGTGGCGTCCCGGGGAGCTGTTTTTT.

Notes on this clonotype: Given a much more abundant clone one base away, this may be a read error. CDR3 region: CASIWTKQGHPYEQYF. The CDR3 DNA sequence: TGTGCCAGCATTTGGACCAAGCAGGGTCATCCCTACGAGCAGTACTTC. This rearrangement joins TRBV6-6 to TRBJ2-7; TRBD1 might be the D (5 bases). V lost 7 bases to trimming and J lost 2 bases, with 21 bases between them. The CDR3 is 16 residues long. Germline V gene sequence: CDR1 MNHNY, CDR2 SVGAGI (reference sequence).

Concerning this clonotype itself: A much larger clone differs from this one at a single base, so this may be a read error. The V call is TRBV4-2, the J call TRBJ1-2, with a weak D call TRBD1 (5 bases). This CDR3 region has 16 residues. V gave up 5 bases and J gave up 4 bases, with 20 bases separating them. Germline V gene sequence: CDR1 LGHNA, CDR2 YNFKEQ. The CDR3, as DNA: TGTGCCAGCAGCGCGCATCAGGGCGCTCTTCCCTATGGCTACACCTTC. Its protein product is CASSAHQGALPYGYTF.

Details on this clonotype: This may stem from a read error, because a much larger clone lies one nucleotide away. The chain has TRBV4-3 and TRBJ2-1, with unresolved D. CDR3 length: 13 residues. The V gene's germline CDR1 is LGHNA and CDR2 YSLEER. In nucleotides, the CDR3 is TGCGCCAGCAGCCAAGATTTCTACAGTGAGCAGTTCTTC. It encodes CASSQDFYSEQFF.

J is TRBJ2-7 and V is TRBV11-2; 9 bases align to TRBD2. Germline-derived CDR1 and CDR2 are SGHAT and FQNNGV. The V segment lost 11 bases and the J segment 3 bases; nucleotides outside the gene matches: 14. The CDR3 contains 15 residues. CDR3: CACGFRGLAFYEQYF. CDR3 bases: TGTGCCTGTGGCTTTCGGGGACTAGCTTTCTACGAGCAGTACTTC.

This clonotype was detected a few times. The rearrangement joins TRBV6-5 to TRBJ2-5; tentatively, D is TRBD1 (6 bases). V lost 8 bases and J lost 4, with 20 bases in between. The CDR3 is 15 amino acids. CDR1 is MNHEY and CDR2 is SVGAGI in the germline V gene. The CDR3 loop is CASGREGGISETQYF. CDR3 nucleotides: TGTGCCAGCGGCCGAGAAGGGGGTATTTCAGAGACCCAGTACTTC.

This clonotype was detected only a few times. V usage is TRBV5-5 and J usage is TRBJ2-2, with D uncertain. Trimming shortened V by 0 bases and J by 6 bases, and 6 bases separated the two germline ends. The CDR3 is 13 amino acids. From germline, CDR1 is SGHKS and CDR2 YYEKEE (reference sequence). The CDR3 loop reads CASSLGASGELFF. The CDR3 bases are TGTGCCAGCAGCTTGGGAGCTTCCGGGGAGCTGTTTTTT.

Concerning this clonotype itself: An end of the junction does not agree with germline; a read error may underlie this. J is TRBJ2-1 and V is TRBV11-2, with a weak D call TRBD2 (6 bases). The CDR3 totals 16 residues. The germline gives CDR1 SGHAT, CDR2 FQNNGV. The CDR3 DNA follows: TGTGTCAGCAGCTCAGGACTAACCACTACCCACAATGAGCAGTTCTTC. Its translation: CVSSSGLTTTHNEQFF.

Concerning this clonotype itself: Mismatch with germline at one junction end may stem from a read error. J is TRBJ2-1 and V is TRBV5-6; 8 bases line up with TRBD2. Germline loops: CDR1 SGHDT, CDR2 YYEEEE. This CDR3 contains 19 residues. For the CDR3, the DNA is TGTGCCAGCAGCTTCAACCTAGCGGGTGGGGGTTTCAGCTACATTGAGCAGTTCTTC. Translating it yields CASSFNLAGGGFSYIEQFF.

The chain couples TRBV10-3 to TRBJ1-1; possible D gene TRBD1, 5 bases. The V gene's germline CDR1 is ENHRY and CDR2 SYGVKD. Trimming removed 0 bases at V and 0 bases at J, with 8 bases between. The CDR3 has 15 amino acids. The CDR3 DNA follows: TGTGCCATCAGTGAGTCAGGAGGGGTGAACACTGAAGCTTTCTTT. It codes for CAISESGGVNTEAFF.

Details on this clonotype: A much more abundant neighbour one base away suggests this may be a read error. The J gene is TRBJ2-3, the V gene TRBV4-3; tentative D call: TRBD2 (5 bases). The V gene's germline CDR1 is LGHNA and CDR2 YSLEER. This CDR3 has 14 residues. CDR3 DNA: TGCGCCAGCAGCCAAGTCGGGGAGTTGGATACGCACTATTTT. This translates into CASSQVGELDTHYF.

A note on this clonotype: The conserved final phenylalanine or tryptophan is absent from the CDR3, which likely points to a read error. The genes are TRBV11-2 and TRBJ1-1; D gene uncertain. The CDR3 contains 11 residues. The V end was cut by 5 bases, the J end by 8 bases, with 9 bases between. Germline V gene sequence: CDR1 SGHAT, CDR2 FQNNGV. CDR3 region: CASSVLTEAFL. In nucleotides, the CDR3 is TGTGCCAGCAGCGTCTTGACAGAAGCTTTCCTT.

The J gene is TRBJ2-5, the V gene TRBV11-2; D might be TRBD1 (6 bases). CDR3 length equals 15 residues. Germline assignment: CDR1 SGHAT and CDR2 FQNNGV. V was clipped by 5 bases and J by 6 bases, with 19 bases between them. The CDR3 DNA reads as TGTGCCAGCAGCCCACCTGACAGGTTGCACAAGACCCAGTACTTC. It specifies CASSPPDRLHKTQYF.

This clonotype was seen a few times. The rearrangement joins TRBV28 to TRBJ2-7; D remains ambiguous. This CDR3 region has 15 residues. CDR1 and CDR2 from the germline V gene are MDHEN and SYDVKM. Between the trimmed V and J ends, which lost 7 bases and 2 bases, there was a span of 18 bases. The CDR3 here is CASKIGGPAAYEQYF. DNA for the CDR3: TGTGCCAGCAAGATCGGCGGACCAGCAGCCTACGAGCAGTACTTC. Using reference TRBV28 and TRBJ2-7 for the parts outside the CDR3, the full variable domain is DVKVTQSSRYLVKRTGEKVFLECVQDMDHENMFWYRQDPGLGLRLIYFSYDVKMKEKGDIPEGYSVSREKKERFSLILESASTNQTSMYLCASKIGGPAAYEQYFGPGTRLTVT.

On this clonotype: Being one base from a much bigger clone, this may be a read error. The J gene is TRBJ2-7, the V gene TRBV4-1, with D hard to call. This CDR3 spans 16 amino acids. Germline CDR1 and CDR2: MGHRA and YSYEKL. The CDR3, as DNA: TGCGCCAGCAGCCAAGATGTCTGGAGCATGTGGTTCGAGCGGTACTTC. It codes for CASSQDVWSMWFERYF.